This TCR beta chain originates from a study of blood T cell repertoires in COVID-19. Overall study context: COVID-19 samples collected from the United States, Italy and Spain covered acute and convalescent phases. PBMCs, B-cell-depleted T cells, or T cells were the source of the cDNA or gDNA that made up the material.

The CDR3 contains 12 residues. V dropped 4 bases and J dropped 7 bases, with 10 bases sitting between them. Looked up from germline, CDR1 is LGHDT and CDR2 is YNNKEL (reference sequence). In the original analysis: The authors estimated nucleated cell counts from reference gene primer amplification. Measured with immunoSEQ multiplex PCR; TCRdb has only the in-frame clones, and not every one. Clone size and the V and J calls come from that table; the DNA yielded D and trimming. The table lists 70,000 or so clones, roughly 87% of them singletons, with roughly 2.9% in the top ten. Sequencing input: peripheral blood. The source of this sequence is a man of 80 years or more with acute or convalescent COVID-19. This chain joins TRBV3-1 (or the pseudogene TRBV3-2) and TRBJ1-1; D is uncertain. CDR3 loop: CASSLRAGEAFF. In nucleotides, the CDR3 is TGTGCCAGCAGCCTAAGAGCCGGTGAAGCTTTCTTT.